This note documents a single T cell receptor beta chain sequence. CDR3 length: 13 amino acids. In germline, CDR1 is GTSNPN, CDR2 SVGIG (reference sequence). V lost 0 bases, J lost 8 bases, and 13 bases lay in between. These data come from a study of blood T cell repertoires in COVID-19. Study-wide background: The samples span acute and convalescent COVID-19 from the United States, Italy and Spain.

As processed by the authors: Scientists estimated how many nucleated cells there were by amplifying reference gene primers. Data came from immunoSEQ multiplex PCR; TCRdb stores just in-frame clones and leaves some out. V and J calls and clone size follow that table, whereas D and trimming were derived from the DNA. The sample carries about 150,000 clones, about 90% recorded once. J is TRBJ1-2 and V is TRBV30, with a tentative D call TRBD1 (6 bases). This sequence was found in an elderly man with acute or convalescent COVID-19. The source material was peripheral blood. The CDR3 reads CAWSVLGGGGYTF. CDR3 nucleotides: TGTGCCTGGAGTGTACTGGGGGGGGGCGGCTACACCTTC.